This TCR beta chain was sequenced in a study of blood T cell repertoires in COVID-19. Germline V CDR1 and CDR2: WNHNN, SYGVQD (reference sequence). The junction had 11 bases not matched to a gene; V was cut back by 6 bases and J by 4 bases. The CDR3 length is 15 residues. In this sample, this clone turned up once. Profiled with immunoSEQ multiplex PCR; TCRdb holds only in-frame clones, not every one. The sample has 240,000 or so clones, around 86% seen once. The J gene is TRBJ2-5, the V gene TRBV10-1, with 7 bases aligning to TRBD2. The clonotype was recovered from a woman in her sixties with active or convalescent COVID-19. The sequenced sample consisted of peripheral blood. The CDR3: CASSPIVGRRETQYF. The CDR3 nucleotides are TGCGCCAGCAGCCCCATCGTCGGGAGGAGAGAGACCCAGTACTTC.